This is a list of T cell receptor beta chains from one sample in a study of cytomegalovirus exposure and HLA in healthy donors. Only in-frame clones appear in the TCRdb table, and some are missing; sequencing was by immunoSEQ multiplex PCR. The data show roughly 240,000 clones, around 80% seen once. The material sequenced was PBMCs. Receptor source: a boy under 18 in good health and CMV-seronegative. CDR3s include the opening cysteine and the closing phenylalanine or tryptophan. A D gene is named only where the DNA matches it firmly. Some rows have no size entry. The others give once, few or many, or a class for an expanded clone.

TRBJ2-3	TRBV29-1	once	TRBD2	TGCAGCGTTGGTCAACCTAGCGGGGCCACAGATACGCAGTATTTT	CSVGQPSGATDTQYF
TRBJ1-6	TRBV2	.	.	TGTGCCAGCAGTGAAGCGCCAGGAAGAAAGCATTCACCCCTCCACTTT	CASSEAPGRKHSPLHF
TRBJ1-1	TRBV11-3	.	.	TGTGCCAGCAGCTTAACAGGGTGGGTCGACACTGAAGCTTTCTTT	CASSLTGWVDTEAFF
TRBJ2-1	TRBV27	.	TRBD2	TGTGCCAGCAGCAACATGGGAGGGTGGGATGAGCAGTTCTTC	CASSNMGGWDEQFF
TRBJ1-4	TRBV9	.	TRBD1	TGTGCCAGCAGCAGACAGGGGGCATATGAAAAACTGTTTTTT	CASSRQGAYEKLFF
TRBJ2-7	TRBV5-6	few	TRBD1	TGTGCCAGCAGCTCTGGGGACAGGGCCTACGAGCAGTACTTC	CASSSGDRAYEQYF
TRBJ1-1	TRBV18	few	.	TGTGCCAGCTCACTAAAACGGGGGTACACTGAAGCTTTCTTT	CASSLKRGYTEAFF
TRBJ1-5	TRBV6-1	once	.	TGTGCCAGCCTCTTTCGACTCCATCAGCCCCAGCATTTT	CASLFRLHQPQHF
TRBJ2-1	TRBV4-1	.	TRBD2	TGCGCCAGCAGCCAAGATATAGCGGGCTCCTACAATGAGCAGTTCTTC	CASSQDIAGSYNEQFF
TRBJ2-5	TRBV15	.	.	TGTGCCACCAGCAGCAGGGTCAGAGAGACCCAGTACTTC	CATSSRVRETQYF
TRBJ2-7	TRBV4-1	.	TRBD1	TGCGCCAGCAGTAAACTCGGGACAGGGCCCCGCGAGCAGTACTTC	CASSKLGTGPREQYF
TRBJ1-1	TRBV5-6	.	.	TGTGCCAGCAGCTTGGTCCAGGGCCAAGCTTTCTTT	CASSLVQGQAFF
TRBJ2-7	TRBV13	.	.	TGTGCCAGCAGCTTAGGACGGTCAACCTACGAGCAGTACTTC	CASSLGRSTYEQYF
TRBJ2-3	TRBV27	.	.	TGTGCCAGCAGTTTATCTATTACCCGGGCGGGAAGCGCAGATACGCAGTATTTT	CASSLSITRAGSADTQYF
TRBJ1-1	TRBV2	.	.	TGTGCCAGCAGTGAAGCGCGACCCCCGAGGGCTTTCTTT	CASSEARPPRAFF
TRBJ2-1	TRBV5-6	few	.	TGTGCCAGCAGCTCCGAGACTAGTGCCGCCTACAATGAGCAGTTCTTC	CASSSETSAAYNEQFF
TRBJ1-1	TRBV30	.	.	TGTGCCTGTTTAGTGGTGAACACTGAAGCTTTCTTT	CACLVVNTEAFF
TRBJ2-1	TRBV4-2	.	TRBD2	TGTGCCAGCAGCCAAGAACCTCAACTAGCGGAGGGGGACTACAATGAGCAGTTCTTC	CASSQEPQLAEGDYNEQFF
TRBJ1-4	TRBV11-2	.	TRBD1	TGTGCCAGCAGCTTTCGGACAGGGAGTAATGAAAAACTGTTTTTT	CASSFRTGSNEKLFF
TRBJ2-3	TRBV11-3	few	TRBD1	TGTGCCAGCAGCCGAGGACAGGGGAGCACAGATACGCAGTATTTT	CASSRGQGSTDTQYF
TRBJ1-2	TRBV20-1	.	TRBD1	TGCAGTGCAATACAGGGGAAAGGCTACACCTTC	CSAIQGKGYTF
TRBJ1-2	TRBV6-1	.	.	TGTGCCAGCATTGGCCACGACTATGGCTACACCTTC	CASIGHDYGYTF
TRBJ1-1	TRBV6-1	.	.	TGTGCCAGCAGTGAAAAAGTAGCGAGGGCTGAAGCTTTCTTT	CASSEKVARAEAFF
TRBJ2-7	TRBV5-4	.	TRBD1	TGTGCCAGCAGCGGAAAGACAGGGGGGCAGTACTTC	CASSGKTGGQYF
TRBJ2-3	TRBV29-1	.	.	TGCAGGGCAGGCACAGATACGCAGTATTTT	CRAGTDTQYF
TRBJ2-3	TRBV9	few	.	TGTGCCAGCAGCCCTAGGGTCGCGGGGCTCGGAGGGGGCACAGATACGCAGTATTTT	CASSPRVAGLGGGTDTQYF
TRBJ2-7	TRBV7-9	.	TRBD2	TGTGCCAGCAGCTATGATGGACTAGCGGGATACGAGCAGTACTTC	CASSYDGLAGYEQYF
TRBJ2-7	TRBV4-1	.	.	TGCGCCAGCAGCCAAGTCGGCGGATCCTACGAGCAGTACTTC	CASSQVGGSYEQYF
TRBJ1-1	TRBV5-1	.	TRBD1	TGCGCCAGCAGCTTGCATACAGGGGAGAACACTGAAGCTTTCTTT	CASSLHTGENTEAFF
TRBJ1-1	TRBV10-1	.	.	TGCGCCAGCAGTGTTCGGGGTTTCACTGAAGCTTTCTTT	CASSVRGFTEAFF
TRBJ1-2	TRBV20-1	.	.	TGCAGTGCCTGGGCCGGTTGGGGCTACACCTTC	CSAWAGWGYTF
TRBJ2-3	TRBV11-3	.	.	TGTGCCAGCAGCTTAGGCGCCCCCATGCAGTATTTT	CASSLGAPMQYF
TRBJ1-2	TRBV5-5	.	TRBD1	TGTGCCAGCAGCCCCACCGCAGGGGGCTTCTATGGCTACACCTTC	CASSPTAGGFYGYTF
TRBJ2-1	TRBV11-2	.	TRBD2	TGTGCCAGCAGCCTCGGCGCGGGAGGGCCTCAAAATGAGCAGTTCTTC	CASSLGAGGPQNEQFF
TRBJ1-1	TRBV7-9	.	.	TGTGCCAGCAGCCCAATACAGGTGAACACTGAAGCTTTCTTT	CASSPIQVNTEAFF
TRBJ1-2	TRBV5-6	.	TRBD1	TGTGCCAGCAGCTCAGACAGGGGCTATGGCTACACCTTC	CASSSDRGYGYTF
TRBJ1-6	TRBV30	.	.	TGTGCCTGGAGTGAGACAGCCTATAATTCACCCCTCCACTTT	CAWSETAYNSPLHF
TRBJ1-5	TRBV4-1	.	.	TGCGCCAGCAGCCAACTCTCTCCCGGGCAGCCCCAGCATTTT	CASSQLSPGQPQHF
TRBJ2-7	TRBV7-9	.	TRBD2	TGTGCCAGCAGCTCCCTGACTAGCGGGAGTACCTACGAGCAGTACTTC	CASSSLTSGSTYEQYF
TRBJ2-2	TRBV10-2	.	TRBD2	TGCGCCAGCAGTCTAGCGGGGGCGGGAGTCGGGGAGCTGTTTTTT	CASSLAGAGVGELFF
TRBJ1-2	TRBV27	.	.	TGTGCCAGCAGTCATCGTGGGGAGGGATGGAGAGGCTACACCTTC	CASSHRGEGWRGYTF
TRBJ1-6	TRBV19	.	.	TGTGCCAGTAGTATAAACAGTGCGTTCCTTAATTCACCCCTCCACTTT	CASSINSAFLNSPLHF